This T cell receptor (beta chain) was identified during a study of spatial heterogeneity in lung cancer. About the study: The study observed each unique TCR and UMI combination more than ten times on average in raw reads.

TCRdb called the 5' RACE reads again in MiXCR, with one record for every CDR3 protein. The sample yields about 23,000 distinct CDR3 sequences, 4.7% seen once. There are 13 residues in the CDR3. Trimming left V 5 bases short and J 3 bases short, with 10 bases between. From germline, CDR1 is LNHDA and CDR2 SQIVND (reference sequence). Sample time point: sample taken at primary tumor resection. The input material, whole RNA from tumor, nontumor lung or frozen PBMC, was sequenced unsorted. Material: PBMCs, obtained at surgery. The rearrangement joins TRBV19 to TRBJ1-2; D is perhaps TRBD1 (6 bases). The sequence came from a male donor with early-stage non-small cell lung cancer. The CDR3 nucleotides are TGTGCCAGTAGTGCGGGGGGCTACTATGGCTACACCTTC. Translation: CASSAGGYYGYTF.